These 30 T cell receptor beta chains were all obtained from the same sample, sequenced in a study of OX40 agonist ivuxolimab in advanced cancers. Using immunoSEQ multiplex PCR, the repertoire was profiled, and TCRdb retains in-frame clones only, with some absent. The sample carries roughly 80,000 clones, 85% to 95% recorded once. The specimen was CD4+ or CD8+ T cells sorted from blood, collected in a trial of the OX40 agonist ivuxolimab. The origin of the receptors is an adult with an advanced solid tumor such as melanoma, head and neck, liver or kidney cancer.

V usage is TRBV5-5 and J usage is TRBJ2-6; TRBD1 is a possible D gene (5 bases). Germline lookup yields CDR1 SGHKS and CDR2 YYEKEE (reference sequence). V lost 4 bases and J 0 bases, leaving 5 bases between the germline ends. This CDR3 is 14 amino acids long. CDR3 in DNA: TGTGCCAGCAGCGACAGCTCTGGGGCCAACGTCCTGACTTTC. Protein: CASSDSSGANVLTF.

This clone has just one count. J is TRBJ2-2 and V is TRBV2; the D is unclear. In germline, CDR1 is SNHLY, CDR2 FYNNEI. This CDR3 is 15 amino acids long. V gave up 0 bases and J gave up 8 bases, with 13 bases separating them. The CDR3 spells CASSEAEGSRGELFF. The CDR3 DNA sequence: TGTGCCAGCAGTGAAGCTGAAGGGTCTAGGGGGGAGCTGTTTTTT.

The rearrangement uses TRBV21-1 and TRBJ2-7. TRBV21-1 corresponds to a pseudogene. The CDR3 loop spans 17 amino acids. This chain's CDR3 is CASSNGGGQGVSYEQYF. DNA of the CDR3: TGTGCCAGCAGCAACGGTGGCGGGCAGGGTGTTTCCTACGAGCAGTACTTC.

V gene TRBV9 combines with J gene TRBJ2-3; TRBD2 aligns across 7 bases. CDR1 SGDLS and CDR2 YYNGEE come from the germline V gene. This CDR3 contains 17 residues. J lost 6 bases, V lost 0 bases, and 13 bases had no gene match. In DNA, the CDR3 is TGTGCCAGCAGCGTAGCCCCCTCGGGGGGAGGGACTGATACGCAGTATTTT. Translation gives CASSVAPSGGGTDTQYF.

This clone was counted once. CDR3 nucleotide sequence: TGTGCCAGCAGCCACGCGACTAGCGGCTACAATGAGCAGTTCTTC. Translating it yields CASSHATSGYNEQFF. The genes are TRBV4-2 and TRBJ2-1, with 9 bases aligning to TRBD2. From germline, CDR1 is LGHNA and CDR2 YNFKEQ. Germline trimming cut 3 bases from V and 3 bases from J; bases unmatched to any gene: 3. The CDR3 has 15 residues.

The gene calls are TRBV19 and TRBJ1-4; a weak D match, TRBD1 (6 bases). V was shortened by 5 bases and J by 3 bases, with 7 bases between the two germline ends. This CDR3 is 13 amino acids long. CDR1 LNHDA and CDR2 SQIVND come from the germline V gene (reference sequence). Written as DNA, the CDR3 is TGTGCCAGTAGTCGACAGGCTAATGAAAAACTGTTTTTT. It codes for CASSRQANEKLFF.

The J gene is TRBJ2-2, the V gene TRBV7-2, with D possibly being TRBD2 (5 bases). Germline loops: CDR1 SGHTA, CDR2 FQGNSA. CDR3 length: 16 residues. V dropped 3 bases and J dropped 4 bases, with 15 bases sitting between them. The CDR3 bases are TGTGCCAGCAGCTTCCTGTACATGAGGGCCACCGGGGAGCTGTTTTTT. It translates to CASSFLYMRATGELFF.

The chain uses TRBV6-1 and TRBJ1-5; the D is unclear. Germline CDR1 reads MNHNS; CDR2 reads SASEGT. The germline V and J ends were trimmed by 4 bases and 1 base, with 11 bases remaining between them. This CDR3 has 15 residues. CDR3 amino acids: CASSAPRGSNQPQHF. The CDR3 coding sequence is TGTGCCAGCAGTGCCCCCCGTGGGAGCAATCAGCCCCAGCATTTT.

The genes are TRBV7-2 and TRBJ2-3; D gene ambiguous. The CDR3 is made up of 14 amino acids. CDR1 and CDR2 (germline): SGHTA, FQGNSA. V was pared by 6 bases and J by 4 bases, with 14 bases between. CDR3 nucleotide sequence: TGTGCCAGCAGGCCCCACCCTGGATCAGATACGCAGTATTTT. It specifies CASRPHPGSDTQYF. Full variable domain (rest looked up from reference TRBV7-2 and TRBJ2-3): GAGVSQSPSNKVTEKGKDVELRCDPISGHTALYWYRQSLGQGLEFLIYFQGNSAPDKSGLPSDRFSAERTGGSVSTLTIQRTQQEDSAVYLCASRPHPGSDTQYFGPGTRLTVL.

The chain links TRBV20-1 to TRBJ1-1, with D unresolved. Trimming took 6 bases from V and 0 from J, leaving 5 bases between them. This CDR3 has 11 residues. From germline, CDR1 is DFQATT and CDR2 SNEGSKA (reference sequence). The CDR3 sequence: CSASMNTEAFF. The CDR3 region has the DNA TGCAGTGCCTCAATGAACACTGAAGCTTTCTTT.

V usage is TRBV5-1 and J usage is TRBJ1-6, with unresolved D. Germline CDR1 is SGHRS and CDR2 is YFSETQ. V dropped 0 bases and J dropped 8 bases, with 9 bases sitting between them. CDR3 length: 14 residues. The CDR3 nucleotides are TGCGCCAGCAGCTTGGCAGGTTCAGATTCACCCCTCCACTTT. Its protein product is CASSLAGSDSPLHF.

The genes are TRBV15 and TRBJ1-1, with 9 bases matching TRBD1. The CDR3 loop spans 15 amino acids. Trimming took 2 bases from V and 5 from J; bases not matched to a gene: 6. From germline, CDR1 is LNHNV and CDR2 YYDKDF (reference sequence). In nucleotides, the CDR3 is TGTGCCACCAGCAGAACGGACAGGGGTAGAACTGAAGCTTTCTTT. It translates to CATSRTDRGRTEAFF. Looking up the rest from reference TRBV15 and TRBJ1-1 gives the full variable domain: DAMVIQNPRYQVTQFGKPVTLSCSQTLNHNVMYWYQQKSSQAPKLLFHYYDKDFNNEADTPDNFQSRRPNTSFCFLDIRSPGLGDTAMYLCATSRTDRGRTEAFFGQGTRLTVV.

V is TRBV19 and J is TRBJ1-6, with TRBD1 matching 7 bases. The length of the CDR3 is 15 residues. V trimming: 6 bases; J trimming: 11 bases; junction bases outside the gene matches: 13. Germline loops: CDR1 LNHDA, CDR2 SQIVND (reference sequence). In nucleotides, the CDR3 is TGTGCCAGTAGCCCCCCGCCCACAGGGGCAACACCCCTCCACTTT. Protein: CASSPPPTGATPLHF.

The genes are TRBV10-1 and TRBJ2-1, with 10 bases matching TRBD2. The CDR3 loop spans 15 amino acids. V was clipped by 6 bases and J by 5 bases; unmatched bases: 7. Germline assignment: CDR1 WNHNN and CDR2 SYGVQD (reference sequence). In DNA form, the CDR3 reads TGCGCCAGCAGCCCGGGACTAGCGCCCAACAATGAGCAGTTCTTC. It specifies CASSPGLAPNNEQFF.

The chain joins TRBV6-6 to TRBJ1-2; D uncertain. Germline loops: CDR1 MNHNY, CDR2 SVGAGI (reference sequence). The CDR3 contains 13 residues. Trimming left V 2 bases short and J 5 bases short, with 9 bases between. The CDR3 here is CASSYLPTYGYTF. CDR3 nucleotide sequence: TGTGCCAGCAGTTACCTACCCACGTATGGCTACACCTTC.

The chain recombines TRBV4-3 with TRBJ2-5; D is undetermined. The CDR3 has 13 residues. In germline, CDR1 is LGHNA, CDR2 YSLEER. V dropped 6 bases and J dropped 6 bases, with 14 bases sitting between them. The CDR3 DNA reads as TGCGCCAGCAGTCGCCAAGAGCGACAGACCCAGTACTTC. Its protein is CASSRQERQTQYF.

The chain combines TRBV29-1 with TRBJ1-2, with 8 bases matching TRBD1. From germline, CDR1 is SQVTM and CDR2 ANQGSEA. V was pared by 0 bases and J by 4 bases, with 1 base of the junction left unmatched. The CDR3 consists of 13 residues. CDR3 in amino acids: CSVEEDRAYGYTF. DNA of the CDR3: TGCAGCGTTGAAGAGGACAGGGCCTATGGCTACACCTTC.

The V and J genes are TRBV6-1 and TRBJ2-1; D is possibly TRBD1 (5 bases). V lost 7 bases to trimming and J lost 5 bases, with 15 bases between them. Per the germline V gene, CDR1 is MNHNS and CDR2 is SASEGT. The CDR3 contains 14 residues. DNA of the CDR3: TGTGCCAGCAAGACAGTCCTAGGGGACAATGAGCAGTTCTTC. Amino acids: CASKTVLGDNEQFF.

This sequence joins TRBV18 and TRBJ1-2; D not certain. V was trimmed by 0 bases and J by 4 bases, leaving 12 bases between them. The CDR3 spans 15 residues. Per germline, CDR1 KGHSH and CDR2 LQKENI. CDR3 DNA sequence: TGTGCCAGCTCACCACCGACCATAAAGGGCTATGGCTACACCTTC. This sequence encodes CASSPPTIKGYGYTF.

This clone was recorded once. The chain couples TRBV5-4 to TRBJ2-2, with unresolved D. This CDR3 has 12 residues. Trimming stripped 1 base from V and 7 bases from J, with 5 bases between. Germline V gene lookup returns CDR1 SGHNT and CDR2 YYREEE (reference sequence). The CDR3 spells CASSLTNGELFF. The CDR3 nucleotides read TGTGCCAGCAGCTTGACGAACGGGGAGCTGTTTTTT.

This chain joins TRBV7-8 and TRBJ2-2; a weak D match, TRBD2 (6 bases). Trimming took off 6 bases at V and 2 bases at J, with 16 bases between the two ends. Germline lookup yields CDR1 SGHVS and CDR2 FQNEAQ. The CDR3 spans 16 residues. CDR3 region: CASRPRGSSNTGELFF. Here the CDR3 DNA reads TGTGCCAGCAGGCCCCGGGGGTCATCTAACACCGGGGAGCTGTTTTTT.

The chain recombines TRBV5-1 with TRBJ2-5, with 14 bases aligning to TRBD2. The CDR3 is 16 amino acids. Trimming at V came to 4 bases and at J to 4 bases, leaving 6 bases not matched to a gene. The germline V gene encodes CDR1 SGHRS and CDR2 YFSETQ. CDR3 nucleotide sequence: TGCGCCAGCAGCCAACCGACTAGCGGGAGGGTAGAGACCCAGTACTTC. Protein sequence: CASSQPTSGRVETQYF.

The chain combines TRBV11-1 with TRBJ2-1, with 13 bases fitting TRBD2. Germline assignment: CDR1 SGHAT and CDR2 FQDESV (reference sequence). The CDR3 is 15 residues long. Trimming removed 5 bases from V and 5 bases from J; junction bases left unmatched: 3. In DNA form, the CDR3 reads TGTGCCAGCAGCCCCGGGACTAGCGGGGACAATGAGCAGTTCTTC. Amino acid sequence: CASSPGTSGDNEQFF.

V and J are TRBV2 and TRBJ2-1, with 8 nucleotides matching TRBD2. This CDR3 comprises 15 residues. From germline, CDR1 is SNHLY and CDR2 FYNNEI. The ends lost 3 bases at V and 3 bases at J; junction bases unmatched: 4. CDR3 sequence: CASSDGLAVYNEQFF. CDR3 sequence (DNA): TGTGCCAGCAGTGATGGACTAGCTGTCTACAATGAGCAGTTCTTC.

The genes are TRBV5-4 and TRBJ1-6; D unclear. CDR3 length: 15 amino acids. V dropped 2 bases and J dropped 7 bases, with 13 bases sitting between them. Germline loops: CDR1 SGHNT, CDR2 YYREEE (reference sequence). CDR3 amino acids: CASSLSRNLNSPLHF. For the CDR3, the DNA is TGTGCCAGCAGCTTATCAAGGAACCTGAATTCACCCCTCCACTTT.

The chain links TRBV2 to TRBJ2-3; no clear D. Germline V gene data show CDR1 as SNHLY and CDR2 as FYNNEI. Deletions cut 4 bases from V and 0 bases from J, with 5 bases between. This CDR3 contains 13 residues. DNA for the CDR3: TGTGCCAGCAGTGTAGAAAGCACAGATACGCAGTATTTT. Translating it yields CASSVESTDTQYF. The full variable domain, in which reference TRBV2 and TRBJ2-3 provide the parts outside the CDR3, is EPEVTQTPSHQVTQMGQEVILRCVPISNHLYFYWYRQILGQKVEFLVSFYNNEISEKSEIFDDQFSVERPDGSNFTLKIRSTKLEDSAMYFCASSVESTDTQYFGPGTRLTVL.

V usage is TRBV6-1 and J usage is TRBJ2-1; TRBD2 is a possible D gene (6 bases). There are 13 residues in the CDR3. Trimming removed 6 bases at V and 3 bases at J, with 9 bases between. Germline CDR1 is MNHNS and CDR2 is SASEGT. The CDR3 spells CASRRTNYNEQFF. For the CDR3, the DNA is TGTGCCAGCAGACGGACTAACTACAATGAGCAGTTCTTC.

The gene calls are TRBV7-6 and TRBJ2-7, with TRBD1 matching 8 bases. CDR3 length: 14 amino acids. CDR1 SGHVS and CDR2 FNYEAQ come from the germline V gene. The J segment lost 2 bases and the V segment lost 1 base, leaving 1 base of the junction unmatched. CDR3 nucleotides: TGTGCCAGCAGCTTAGGGACAGGGCCCTACGAGCAGTACTTC. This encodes CASSLGTGPYEQYF.

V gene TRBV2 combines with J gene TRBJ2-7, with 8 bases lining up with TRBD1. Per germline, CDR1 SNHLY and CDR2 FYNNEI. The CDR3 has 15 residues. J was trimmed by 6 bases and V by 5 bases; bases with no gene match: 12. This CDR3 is CASSIPDRVSCEQYF. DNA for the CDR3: TGTGCCAGCAGTATACCGGACAGGGTGAGTTGCGAGCAGTACTTC.

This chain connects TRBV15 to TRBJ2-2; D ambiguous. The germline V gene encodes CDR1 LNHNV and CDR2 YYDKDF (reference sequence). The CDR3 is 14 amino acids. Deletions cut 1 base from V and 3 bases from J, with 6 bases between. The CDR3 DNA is TGTGCCACCAGCAGAGCCCGGGACACCGGGGAGCTGTTTTTT. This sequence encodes CATSRARDTGELFF.